This T cell receptor beta chain was identified during a study of regulatory T cells in long-lasting Graves disease. The authors built TCR beta libraries using iRepertoire HTBI primers and Arm-PCR of CDR3 regions. TCRdb itself ran the multiplex PCR reads through MiXCR, one entry per CDR3 protein. The repertoire holds about 220,000 distinct CDR3 sequences, with roughly 20% as singletons. The table lists this clonotype with many counts. Sample time point: newly diagnosed GD, antithyroid drugs for less than 3 months. From PBMCs, RNA was extracted and then used to make the TCR library. V trimming: 4 bases; J trimming: 1 base; junction bases outside the gene matches: 8. This CDR3 region has 16 residues. The germline CDR1 and CDR2 sequences are SGHTS and YDEGEE. These sequences were also reported in another study, on T cells in Graves' hyperthyroidism and ophthalmopathy.

This specimen consisted of peripheral blood mononuclear cells (PBMCs), obtained at new diagnosis, from a patient treated with antithyroid drugs. The chain uses TRBV5-8 and TRBJ2-5; 9 bases agree with TRBD1. The receptor was isolated from a woman younger than 45 with Graves disease. CDR3 in amino acids: CASSVPGQGLQETQYF. Here the CDR3 DNA reads TGTGCCAGCAGCGTACCGGGACAGGGCCTCCAAGAGACCCAGTACTTC.